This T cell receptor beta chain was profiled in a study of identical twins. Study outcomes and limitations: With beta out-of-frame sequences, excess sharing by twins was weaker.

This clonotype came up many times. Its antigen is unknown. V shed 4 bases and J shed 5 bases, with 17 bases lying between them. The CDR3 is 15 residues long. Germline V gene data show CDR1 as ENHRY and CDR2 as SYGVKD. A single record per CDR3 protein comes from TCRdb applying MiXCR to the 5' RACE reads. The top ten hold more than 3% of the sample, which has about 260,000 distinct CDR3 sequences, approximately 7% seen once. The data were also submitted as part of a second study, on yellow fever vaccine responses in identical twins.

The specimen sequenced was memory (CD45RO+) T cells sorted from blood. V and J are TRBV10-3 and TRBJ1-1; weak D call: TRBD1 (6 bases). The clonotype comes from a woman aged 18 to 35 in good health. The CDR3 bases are TGTGCCATCAGTGGAAGGACAGAAAGGGGTACTGAAGCTTTCTTT. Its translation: CAISGRTERGTEAFF.